The 10 T cell receptor beta chains listed next were all sequenced from one sample in a study of cytomegalovirus exposure and HLA in healthy donors. The PCR used 60 Vbeta and 13 Jbeta primers. Profiled with immunoSEQ multiplex PCR; TCRdb holds only in-frame clones, not every one. There are about 82,000 clones in the sample; more than 55% occur only once, and around a fifth lies in the top ten. Source material: PBMCs. The receptors shown here come from a woman aged 45-59 years in good health and CMV-seropositive.

The chain has TRBV6-1 and TRBJ2-5, with a tentative D call TRBD1 (6 bases). Trimming cost V 5 bases and J 5 bases, with 12 bases left between them. Germline CDR1 reads MNHNS; CDR2 reads SASEGT. The CDR3 has 13 residues. The CDR3 reads CASSRLQGETQYF. In DNA, the CDR3 is TGTGCCAGCAGTCGACTCCAGGGGGAGACCCAGTACTTC.

This clone appeared once. The V call is TRBV5-1, the J call TRBJ2-7; the match to TRBD1 covers 7 bases. The CDR3 runs to 14 residues. The trim removed 4 bases at V and 2 bases at J, leaving 6 bases unmatched. The germline V gene encodes CDR1 SGHRS and CDR2 YFSETQ. This CDR3 is CASSSGQVAYEQYF. CDR3 sequence (DNA): TGCGCCAGCAGCAGCGGACAGGTCGCCTACGAGCAGTACTTC.

The chain joins TRBV11-2 to TRBJ1-1; tentative D call: TRBD1 (6 bases). V shed 5 bases and J shed 0 bases, with 22 bases lying between them. The CDR3 runs 18 residues. Germline V gene data show CDR1 as SGHAT and CDR2 as FQNNGV. The CDR3 protein is CASSARGDMGYLNTEAFF. The CDR3 coding sequence is TGTGCCAGCAGCGCTCGAGGGGACATGGGGTATTTGAACACTGAAGCTTTCTTT. The variable domain in full, with the rest retrieved from reference TRBV11-2 and TRBJ1-1, is EAGVAQSPRYKIIEKRQSVAFWCNPISGHATLYWYQQILGQGPKLLIQFQNNGVVDDSQLPKDRFSAERLKGVDSTLKIQPAKLEDSAVYLCASSARGDMGYLNTEAFFGQGTRLTVV.

The chain has TRBV5-1 and TRBJ1-1, with TRBD1 matching 8 bases. Germline-derived CDR1 and CDR2 are SGHRS and YFSETQ. The CDR3 spans 16 residues. The junction had 14 bases not matched to a gene; V was cut back by 4 bases and J by 6 bases. CDR3 nucleotides: TGCGCCAGCAGCGGGTCGGCAGGGGGCTTGGCGGCTGAAGCTTTCTTT. Translated: CASSGSAGGLAAEAFF.

This chain joins TRBV7-2 and TRBJ1-2; TRBD1 matches at 9 bases. This CDR3 is built from 13 residues. J lost 6 bases, V lost 5 bases, and 4 bases had no gene match. In germline, CDR1 is SGHTA, CDR2 FQGNSA. CDR3 protein: CASSPGQGNGYTF. The CDR3 nucleotides are TGTGCCAGCAGCCCGGGACAGGGTAATGGCTACACCTTC.

The chain carries TRBV7-9 and TRBJ2-7; no firm D call. V lost 2 bases and J lost 2, with 13 bases in between. The CDR3 contains 15 residues. From germline, CDR1 is SEHNR and CDR2 FQNEAQ (reference sequence). The CDR3 sequence: CASSLSSGAAYEQYF. The CDR3, as DNA: TGTGCCAGCAGCTTATCTTCTGGAGCCGCCTACGAGCAGTACTTC.

The chain is built from TRBV7-6 and TRBJ2-3; D possibly corresponds to TRBD2 (5 bases). In germline, CDR1 is SGHVS, CDR2 FNYEAQ. The length of the CDR3 is 14 residues. Trimming took 1 base from V and 0 from J, leaving 5 bases between them. DNA for the CDR3: TGTGCCAGCAGCTTAGTAGCGAGCACAGATACGCAGTATTTT. Amino acid sequence: CASSLVASTDTQYF.

J is TRBJ1-5 and V is TRBV7-8; D ambiguous. This CDR3 is 15 amino acids long. Germline assignment: CDR1 SGHVS and CDR2 FQNEAQ. Between the trimmed V and J ends, which lost 1 base and 0 bases, there was a span of 7 bases. In DNA, the CDR3 is TGTGCCAGCAGCTTAGGCCAGTATAGCAATCAGCCCCAGCATTTT. Translated, it gives CASSLGQYSNQPQHF.

The table lists this clone with a few counts. This chain links TRBV6-4 with TRBJ2-1, with TRBD2 identical over 12 bases. Germline values: CDR1 MRHNA, CDR2 SNTAGT. The trim removed 3 bases at V and 9 bases at J, leaving 6 bases unmatched. The length of the CDR3 is 15 residues. CDR3 bases: TGTGCCAGCAGTGATGGTAGGACTAGCGGGGTTGAGCAGTTCTTC. It translates to CASSDGRTSGVEQFF.

The genes are TRBV15 and TRBJ2-5; 11 bases align to TRBD2. This CDR3 contains 17 residues. V dropped 0 bases and J dropped 5; count of bases not matched to a gene: 8. Germline V gene lookup returns CDR1 LNHNV and CDR2 YYDKDF (reference sequence). The CDR3 reads CATSRDRTSGGWETQYF. The CDR3 nucleotides read TGTGCCACCAGCAGAGATCGAACTAGCGGGGGTTGGGAGACCCAGTACTTC.